The present T cell receptor (beta chain) was sequenced within a study of beta chain features in type 1 diabetes. Every donor had blood drawn once into heparin, around 100 mL on average. Per germline, CDR1 SNHLY and CDR2 FYNNEI. The CDR3 consists of 12 residues. With V trimmed by 5 bases and J by 6 bases, 3 bases remained unmatched. The sequenced template was cDNA made from the entire isolated RNA. TCRdb's copy holds only in-frame clones and misses some; the assay was immunoSEQ multiplex PCR. Of more than 140,000 clones listed, roughly 10% are singletons. This TCR was recovered from a woman in her 40s in good health. The sample taken for sequencing was central memory CD4+ T cells from blood. The chain is built from TRBV2 and TRBJ1-2; 7 positions agree with TRBD1. The chain's CDR3 is CASSYDRDGYTF. In nucleotides, the CDR3 is TGTGCCAGCAGTTACGACAGGGATGGCTACACCTTC.